This T cell receptor beta chain appears in the sequencing data of a study of blood T cell repertoires in COVID-19. Study overall: Sites in the United States, Italy and Spain provided acute and convalescent COVID-19 samples. Sources were T cells, B-cell-depleted T cells, or PBMCs; the material itself was cDNA or gDNA.

Germline lookup yields CDR1 PRHDT and CDR2 FYEKMQ (reference sequence). Trimming took off 5 bases at V and 4 bases at J, with 5 bases between the two ends. This CDR3 has 12 amino acids. Per the study methods: By means of reference gene primer amplification, nucleated cell counts were estimated. Repertoires were generated with immunoSEQ multiplex PCR, while TCRdb's copy carries only in-frame clones and drops some. V and J calls and clone size are as listed in that table; D and trimming were resolved from the DNA. The table records 75,000 to 90,000 clones, less than 95% of them present only once. The sequencing sample was made of peripheral blood. The chain employs TRBV13 and TRBJ2-2, with unresolved D. The clonotype was recovered from a woman aged 45 to 65 in a cohort sampled during active COVID-19. CDR3 region: CASSPLTGELFF. The DNA of the CDR3 is TGTGCCAGCAGCCCCCTCACCGGGGAGCTGTTTTTT.